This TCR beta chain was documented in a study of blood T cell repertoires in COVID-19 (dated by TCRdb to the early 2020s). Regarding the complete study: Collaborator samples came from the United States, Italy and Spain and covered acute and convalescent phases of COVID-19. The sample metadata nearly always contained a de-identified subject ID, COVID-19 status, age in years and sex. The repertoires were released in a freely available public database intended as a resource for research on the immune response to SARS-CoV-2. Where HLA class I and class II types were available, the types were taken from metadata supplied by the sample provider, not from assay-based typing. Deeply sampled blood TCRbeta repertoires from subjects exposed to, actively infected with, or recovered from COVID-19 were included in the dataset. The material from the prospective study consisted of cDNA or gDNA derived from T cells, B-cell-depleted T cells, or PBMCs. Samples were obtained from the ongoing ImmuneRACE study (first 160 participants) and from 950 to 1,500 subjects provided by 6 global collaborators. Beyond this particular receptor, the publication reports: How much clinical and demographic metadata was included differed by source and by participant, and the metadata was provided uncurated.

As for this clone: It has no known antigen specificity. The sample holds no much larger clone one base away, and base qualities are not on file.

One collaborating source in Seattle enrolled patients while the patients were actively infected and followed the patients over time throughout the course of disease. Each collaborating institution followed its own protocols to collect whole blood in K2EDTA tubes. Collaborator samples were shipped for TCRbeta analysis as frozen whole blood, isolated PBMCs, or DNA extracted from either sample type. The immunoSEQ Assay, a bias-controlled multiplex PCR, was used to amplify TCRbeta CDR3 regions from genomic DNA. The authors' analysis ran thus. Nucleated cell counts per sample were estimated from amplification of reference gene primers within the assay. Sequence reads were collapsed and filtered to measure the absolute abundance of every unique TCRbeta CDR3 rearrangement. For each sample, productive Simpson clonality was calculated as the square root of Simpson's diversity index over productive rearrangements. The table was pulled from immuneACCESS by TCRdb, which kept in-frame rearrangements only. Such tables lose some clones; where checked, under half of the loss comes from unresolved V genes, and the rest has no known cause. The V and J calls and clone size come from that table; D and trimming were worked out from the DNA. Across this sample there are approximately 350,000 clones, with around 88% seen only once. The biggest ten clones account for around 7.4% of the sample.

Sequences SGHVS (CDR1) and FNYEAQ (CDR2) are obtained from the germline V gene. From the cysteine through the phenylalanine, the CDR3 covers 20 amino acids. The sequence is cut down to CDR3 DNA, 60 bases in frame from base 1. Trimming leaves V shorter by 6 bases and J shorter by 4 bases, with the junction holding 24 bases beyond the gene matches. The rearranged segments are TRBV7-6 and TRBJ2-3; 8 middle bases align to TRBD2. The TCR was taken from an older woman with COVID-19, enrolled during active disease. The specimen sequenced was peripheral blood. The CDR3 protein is CASSFIMARRGGRHSDTQYF. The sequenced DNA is TGTGCCAGCAGTTTCATTATGGCGAGACGGGGGGGCCGTCACTCAGATACGCAGTATTTT.